Each of the 27 T cell receptor beta chains below was sequenced from the same sample in a study of T-cell reconstitution after alpha-beta-depleted transplantation in children. The authors prepared the TCRbeta library with unique molecular identifiers. TCRdb reanalysed the PCR reads using MiXCR and keeps one entry per CDR3 protein. Of under 300,000 distinct CDR3 sequences listed, roughly 12% are singletons. This specimen consisted of peripheral blood, obtained 180 days after TCRalphabeta/CD19-depleted stem cell transplant. These receptors were taken from a male patient aged 2-10 years who had a stem cell transplant for chronic granulomatous disease, so the T cells may come from the graft donor.

This chain joins TRBV7-2 and TRBJ2-7; TRBD2 is a possible D gene (6 bases). V was trimmed by 1 base and J by 3 bases, leaving 10 bases between them. The germline gives CDR1 SGHTA, CDR2 FQGNSA. CDR3 length: 14 residues. The CDR3 DNA reads as TGTGCCAGCAGCTTAGACGGGAGCCTCTACGAGCAGTACTTC. As protein: CASSLDGSLYEQYF. The full variable domain, its missing parts supplied by reference TRBV7-2 and TRBJ2-7, is GAGVSQSPSNKVTEKGKDVELRCDPISGHTALYWYRQSLGQGLEFLIYFQGNSAPDKSGLPSDRFSAERTGGSVSTLTIQRTQQEDSAVYLCASSLDGSLYEQYFGPGTRLTVT.

This clonotype was counted ten times or more. The chain has TRBV25-1 and TRBJ1-1; no clear D. In germline, CDR1 is MGHDK, CDR2 SYGVNS. The CDR3 runs to 15 residues. V lost 6 bases and J 1 base, leaving 15 bases between the germline ends. The CDR3 is CASSRYVWGNTEAFF. The CDR3 DNA reads as TGTGCCAGCAGCCGTTATGTTTGGGGGAACACTGAAGCTTTCTTT.

This clonotype was seen repeatedly, ten times or more. This chain uses TRBV10-3 with TRBJ2-1, with 10 bases identical to TRBD1. Unmatched junction bases numbered 5, after V lost 6 bases and J lost 6 bases. The germline CDR1 and CDR2 sequences are ENHRY and SYGVKD. This CDR3 has 14 residues. The CDR3 region is CAIRGQGLGNEQFF. CDR3 bases: TGTGCCATCAGGGGACAGGGGCTGGGCAATGAGCAGTTCTTC.

This clonotype was seen at least ten times. The chain employs TRBV7-2 and TRBJ2-7; possibly TRBD2 for D (6 bases). The CDR3 spans 14 residues. Germline-derived CDR1 and CDR2 are SGHTA and FQGNSA. V lost 1 base and J lost 4, with 11 bases in between. The CDR3 nucleotides read TGTGCCAGCAGCTTAGGCGGGGTGCCTTACGAGCAGTACTTC. It translates to CASSLGGVPYEQYF.

This clonotype was seen many times. This chain links TRBV4-1 with TRBJ2-7; D may be TRBD2 (5 bases). Per germline, CDR1 MGHRA and CDR2 YSYEKL. Between the trimmed V and J ends, which lost 8 bases and 6 bases, there was a span of 17 bases. This CDR3 comprises 13 residues. DNA of the CDR3: TGCGCCAGCTTCGGGAAAGCAGTATGCGAGCAGTACTTC. Translated, it gives CASFGKAVCEQYF.

This clonotype was seen repeatedly, ten times or more. The J gene is TRBJ2-7, the V gene TRBV30, with D uncertain. The CDR3 totals 8 residues. The V gene lost 7 bases and the J gene lost 6 bases, with 4 bases spanning the gap. Germline lookup yields CDR1 GTSNPN and CDR2 SVGIG (reference sequence). CDR3 sequence: CAFSEQYF. The CDR3 DNA reads TGTGCCTTCTCCGAGCAGTACTTC.

CDR3 in DNA: TGTGCCAGCAGCCTCCGGACTAGCGGTGAGACCCAGTACTTC. This encodes CASSLRTSGETQYF. This chain uses TRBV3-1 with TRBJ2-5; 10 nucleotides line up with TRBD2. The V and J ends lost 4 bases and 5 bases, in that order; junction bases with no gene match: 4. CDR1 is LGHDT, CDR2 YNNKEL, per germline (reference sequence). This CDR3 region has 14 residues.

This clonotype appeared many times. The rearrangement joins TRBV20-1 to TRBJ2-1; 7 bases are a match to TRBD1. Germline V CDR1 and CDR2: DFQATT, SNEGSKA (reference sequence). This CDR3 is 14 amino acids long. With V trimmed by 4 bases and J by 5 bases, 8 bases remained unmatched. For the CDR3, the DNA is TGCAGTGCTATCCGGCCGGGACAGAACAATGAGCAGTTCTTC. It translates to CSAIRPGQNNEQFF.

This clonotype came up many times. This chain uses TRBV6-5 with TRBJ2-3, with D unresolved. The CDR3 loop spans 14 amino acids. V lost 4 bases, J lost 2 bases, and 10 bases lay in between. CDR1 is MNHEY, CDR2 SVGAGI, per germline. The CDR3 sequence is CASSLPGPTDTQYF. CDR3 DNA sequence: TGTGCCAGCAGTTTACCCGGGCCCACAGATACGCAGTATTTT.

The table lists this clonotype with many counts. CDR3 region: CSARDFGRPEEKLFF. The CDR3 DNA reads TGCAGTGCTAGAGATTTCGGCAGACCTGAGGAAAAACTGTTTTTT. The rearrangement joins TRBV20-1 to TRBJ1-4, with D unresolved. V lost 0 bases to trimming and J lost 8 bases, with 16 bases between them. The CDR3 loop spans 15 amino acids. Germline V gene sequence: CDR1 DFQATT, CDR2 SNEGSKA (reference sequence).

This clonotype was observed many times. The chain employs TRBV7-9 and TRBJ1-6; 10 nucleotides line up with TRBD1. Per germline, CDR1 SEHNR and CDR2 FQNEAQ (reference sequence). This CDR3 comprises 15 residues. V was pared by 5 bases and J by 5 bases, with 3 bases of the junction left unmatched. The CDR3 spells CASSLTGGDNSPLHF. The DNA for the CDR3 is TGTGCCAGCAGCCTGACAGGGGGCGATAATTCACCCCTCCACTTT.

This clonotype appeared many times. The chain recombines TRBV7-9 with TRBJ2-3; TRBD1 matches 10 bases. The CDR3 sequence is 16 residues long. J lost 4 bases, V lost 5 bases, and 9 bases had no gene match. In germline, CDR1 is SEHNR, CDR2 FQNEAQ (reference sequence). The CDR3 nucleotides are TGTGCCAGCAGCCCAACCCGGGACAGGGGACCAGATACGCAGTATTTT. As protein: CASSPTRDRGPDTQYF. The full variable domain, with the rest looked up from reference TRBV7-9 and TRBJ2-3, is DTGVSQNPRHKITKRGQNVTFRCDPISEHNRLYWYRQTLGQGPEFLTYFQNEAQLEKSRLLSDRFSAERPKGSFSTLEIQRTEQGDSAMYLCASSPTRDRGPDTQYFGPGTRLTVL.

Worth noting for this clonotype: This may stem from a read error, because a much larger clone lies one nucleotide away. The chain has TRBV20-1 and TRBJ2-7, with D possibly TRBD2 on 7 matching bases. Germline V lookup: CDR1 DFQATT, CDR2 SNEGSKA (reference sequence). The CDR3 covers 14 residues. Trimming removed 4 bases from V and 3 bases from J, with 16 bases in between. The DNA for the CDR3 is TGCAGTGCTATAGAGGGGGAGGGTATCTACGAGCAGTACTTC. It specifies CSAIEGEGIYEQYF.

This clonotype was counted at least ten times. The chain has TRBV20-1 and TRBJ2-2; 7 nucleotides align to TRBD1. J was trimmed by 3 bases and V by 2 bases; bases with no gene match: 9. CDR3 length: 16 amino acids. Looked up from germline, CDR1 is DFQATT and CDR2 is SNEGSKA (reference sequence). In DNA form, the CDR3 reads TGCAGTGCTAGACCGCGACAGGGTCTGCACACCGGGGAGCTGTTTTTT. Its translation is CSARPRQGLHTGELFF.

On this clonotype: This may be a read error: a much more frequent sequence differs by one nucleotide. The chain employs TRBV12-3 or TRBV12-4 and TRBJ2-3; D might be TRBD2 (5 bases). The length of the CDR3 is 16 residues. Written as DNA, the CDR3 is TGTGCCAGCACTTTAACGCTAGCAGAACTCACAGATACGCAGTATTTT. This sequence encodes CASTLTLAELTDTQYF.

This clonotype was recorded many times. DNA for the CDR3: TGTGCCAGCAGCCAAGAGAGTACTAGCAATGAGCAGTTCTTC. It translates to CASSQESTSNEQFF. The chain joins TRBV3-1 to TRBJ2-1, with D tentatively TRBD2 (5 bases). There are 14 residues in the CDR3. Germline V CDR1 and CDR2: LGHDT, YNNKEL (reference sequence). The ends were cut back, 0 bases at V and 6 bases at J, with 9 bases in the middle.

This clonotype was detected ten times or more. The V call is TRBV5-1, the J call TRBJ2-7; TRBD1 aligns across 8 bases. In germline, CDR1 is SGHRS, CDR2 YFSETQ. J lost 1 base, V lost 4 bases, and 10 bases had no gene match. This CDR3 is 16 amino acids long. CDR3 amino acids: CASSPQGQVSSYEQYF. In nucleotides, the CDR3 is TGCGCCAGCAGCCCCCAGGGACAGGTTAGTTCCTACGAGCAGTACTTC.

This chain joins TRBV2 and TRBJ2-7; D is ambiguous. The germline V gene encodes CDR1 SNHLY and CDR2 FYNNEI. Trimming took off 8 bases at V and 2 bases at J, with 10 bases between the two ends. This CDR3 comprises 12 residues. The CDR3 DNA is TGTGCCAGCGCAAGACACCCCTACGAGCAGTACTTC. Its translation is CASARHPYEQYF.

This clonotype has more than one count but fewer than ten. The CDR3 loop reads CASSQAAGLGIDEQFF. Written as DNA, the CDR3 is TGCGCCAGCAGCCAAGCCGCCGGCCTAGGTATAGATGAGCAGTTCTTC. V is TRBV4-1 and J is TRBJ2-1; no reliable D call. Germline loops: CDR1 MGHRA, CDR2 YSYEKL. The V and J ends lost 1 base and 8 bases respectively, with 18 bases between them. This CDR3 has 16 residues.

In this sample, this clonotype turned up many times. DNA of the CDR3: TGCAGCGTCGTTGGACTAGCCTACGAGCAGTACTTC. Translating it yields CSVVGLAYEQYF. The chain recombines TRBV29-1 with TRBJ2-7, with 7 nucleotides matching TRBD2. This CDR3 comprises 12 residues. The trim removed 6 bases at V and 2 bases at J, leaving 4 bases unmatched. The germline V gene has CDR1 SQVTM and CDR2 ANQGSEA.

This clonotype showed up many times. The chain links TRBV5-5 to TRBJ2-7; the D gene is possibly TRBD2 (6 bases). This CDR3 is 15 amino acids long. Germline-derived CDR1 and CDR2 are SGHKS and YYEKEE (reference sequence). V was clipped by 1 base and J by 5 bases, with 16 bases between them. CDR3 sequence: CASSLWVTREDEQYF. CDR3 nucleotides: TGTGCCAGCAGCTTGTGGGTCACCAGGGAGGACGAGCAGTACTTC.

Regarding this clonotype: A much larger clone sits a single nucleotide away, making a read error possible. This chain uses TRBV27 with TRBJ1-1, with 9 bases identical to TRBD1. The V gene end was trimmed by 5 bases and the J gene end by 6 bases; junction bases not matched to a gene: 10. Germline V gene data show CDR1 as MNHEY and CDR2 as SMNVEV (reference sequence). This CDR3 is 15 amino acids long. CDR3 in amino acids: CASSPRTGVQPEAFF. In DNA, the CDR3 is TGTGCCAGCAGTCCTAGGACAGGGGTCCAGCCTGAAGCTTTCTTT.

The rearrangement uses TRBV6-5 and TRBJ2-2; D unclear. The CDR3 contains 14 residues. Germline V lookup: CDR1 MNHEY, CDR2 SVGAGI. V lost 3 bases and J lost 6, with 11 bases in between. This CDR3 reads CASSYGIVAGELFF. In DNA, the CDR3 is TGTGCCAGCAGTTATGGGATTGTCGCCGGGGAGCTGTTTTTT.

As for this clonotype: A much larger clone differs by one base, so this may be a read error. This rearrangement joins TRBV7-7 to TRBJ2-7, with D uncertain. CDR3 size: 13 residues. Germline V gene lookup returns CDR1 SSHAT and CDR2 FNYEAQ (reference sequence). CDR3 coding DNA: TGTGACAGCAGCTTGACCTTAATCCACGAGCAGTACTTC. Encoded protein: CDSSLTLIHEQYF.

This rearrangement joins TRBV2 to TRBJ2-2; 10 bases fit TRBD1. Trimming removed 3 bases from V and 4 bases from J; junction bases left unmatched: 2. Germline V CDR1 and CDR2: SNHLY, FYNNEI. CDR3 size: 15 residues. Here the CDR3 DNA reads TGTGCCAGCAGTGAGGACAGGGGGTTCACCGGGGAGCTGTTTTTT. This gives the protein CASSEDRGFTGELFF.

This clonotype was observed many times. The chain carries TRBV20-1 and TRBJ2-2; D gene uncertain. V was trimmed by 2 bases and J by 3 bases, leaving 13 bases between them. This CDR3 contains 15 residues. Germline assignment: CDR1 DFQATT and CDR2 SNEGSKA (reference sequence). The DNA of the CDR3 is TGCAGTGCTAGACATCTAGACCGCGACACCGGGGAGCTGTTTTTT. This sequence encodes CSARHLDRDTGELFF.

This clonotype was seen repeatedly, ten times or more. The genes are TRBV4-1 and TRBJ2-3; D call uncertain. This CDR3 is 14 amino acids long. V shed 1 base and J shed 6 bases, with 11 bases lying between them. Germline-derived CDR1 and CDR2 are MGHRA and YSYEKL. The CDR3 DNA reads TGCGCCAGCAGCCAAGGAGAGGCGCAGGATACGCAGTATTTT. This gives the protein CASSQGEAQDTQYF.